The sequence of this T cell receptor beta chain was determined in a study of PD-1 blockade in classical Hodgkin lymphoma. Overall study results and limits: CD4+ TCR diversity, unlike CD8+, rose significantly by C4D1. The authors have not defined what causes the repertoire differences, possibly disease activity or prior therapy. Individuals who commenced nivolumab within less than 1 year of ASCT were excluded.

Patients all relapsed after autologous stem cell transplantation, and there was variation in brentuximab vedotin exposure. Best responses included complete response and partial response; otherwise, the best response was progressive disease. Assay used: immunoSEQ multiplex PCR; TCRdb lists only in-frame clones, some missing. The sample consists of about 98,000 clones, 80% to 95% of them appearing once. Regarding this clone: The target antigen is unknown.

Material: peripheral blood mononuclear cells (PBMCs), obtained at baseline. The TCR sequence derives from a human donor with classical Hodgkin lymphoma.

The CDR3 region has the DNA TGTGCCAGCAGCTTTATGGGAACCTACGAGCAGTACTTC. This translates into CASSFMGTYEQYF. The V gene is TRBV7-7, the J gene TRBJ2-7, with D uncertain. CDR1 and CDR2 from the germline V gene are SSHAT and FNYEAQ (reference sequence). V lost 3 bases, J lost 2 bases, and 8 bases lay in between. CDR3 length: 13 amino acids.